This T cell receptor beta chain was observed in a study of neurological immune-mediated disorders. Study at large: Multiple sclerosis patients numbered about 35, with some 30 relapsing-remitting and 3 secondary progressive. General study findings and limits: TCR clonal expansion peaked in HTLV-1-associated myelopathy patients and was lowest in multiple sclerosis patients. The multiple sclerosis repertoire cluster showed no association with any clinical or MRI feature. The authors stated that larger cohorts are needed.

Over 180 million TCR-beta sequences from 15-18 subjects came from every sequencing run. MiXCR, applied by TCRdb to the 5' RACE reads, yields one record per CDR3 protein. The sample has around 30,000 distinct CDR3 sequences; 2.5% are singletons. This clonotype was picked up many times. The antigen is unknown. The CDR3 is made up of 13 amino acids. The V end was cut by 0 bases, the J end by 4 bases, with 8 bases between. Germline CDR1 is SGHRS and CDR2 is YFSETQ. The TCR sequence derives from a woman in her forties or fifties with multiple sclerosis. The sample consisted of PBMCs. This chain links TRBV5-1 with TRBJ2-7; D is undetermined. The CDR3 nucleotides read TGCGCCAGCAGCTTGGAAGGTCTATACGAGCAGTACTTC. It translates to CASSLEGLYEQYF.